This passage covers 32 T cell receptor beta chains from one sample sequenced in a study of blood T cell repertoires in COVID-19. The table came from immunoSEQ multiplex PCR; TCRdb's copy has only in-frame clones and leaves some out. The table lists over 250,000 clones, roughly nine tenths of them singletons. Source material: PBMCs or T cells enriched from blood (not recorded which). These TCRs come from a woman aged 55-69 years who had recovered from COVID-19.

This clone was observed a few times. The chain carries TRBV7-2 and TRBJ1-1; D is uncertain. Germline V gene data show CDR1 as SGHTA and CDR2 as FQGNSA. The CDR3 has 13 amino acids. V was clipped by 4 bases and J by 7 bases, with 13 bases between them. The CDR3 protein is CASSSGPALEAFF. The CDR3 DNA reads TGTGCCAGCAGCTCTGGGCCCGCTCTTGAAGCTTTCTTT.

Details on this clone: Additional DNA sequences in this sample encode the identical CDR3. The gene calls are TRBV18 and TRBJ1-2; the D gene is possibly TRBD1 (5 bases). Germline assignment: CDR1 KGHSH and CDR2 LQKENI. This CDR3 contains 14 residues. The germline V and J ends were trimmed by 3 bases and 2 bases, with 10 bases remaining between them. The CDR3 spells CASSPSEGNYGYTF. The DNA of the CDR3 is TGTGCCAGCTCACCCTCGGAGGGGAACTATGGCTACACCTTC.

The table lists this clone with many counts. This chain joins TRBV6-1 and TRBJ2-2; D not resolved. Per the germline V gene, CDR1 is MNHNS and CDR2 is SASEGT. The CDR3 is made up of 15 amino acids. The germline V and J ends were trimmed by 3 bases and 6 bases, with 14 bases remaining between them. CDR3 sequence (DNA): TGTGCCAGCAGTGATGGGTCCCTTGAGGCCGGGGAGCTGTTTTTT. Translation gives CASSDGSLEAGELFF.

This clone was observed a single time. The V call is TRBV29-1, the J call TRBJ2-2, with 8 bases matching TRBD2. The junction had 6 bases not matched to a gene; V was cut back by 4 bases and J by 5 bases. The CDR3 is 14 residues long. The germline CDR1 and CDR2 sequences are SQVTM and ANQGSEA. This chain's CDR3 is CSVGSSGRTGELFF. The CDR3 region has the DNA TGCAGCGTTGGGTCCAGCGGGAGAACCGGGGAGCTGTTTTTT.

This chain links TRBV25-1 with TRBJ1-5, with D possibly matching TRBD1 (5 bases). Trimming removed 6 bases at V and 7 bases at J, with 19 bases between. Germline values: CDR1 MGHDK, CDR2 SYGVNS. CDR3 length: 15 residues. The CDR3 DNA is TGTGCCAGCAGCGCCCCCGGGGGGTTTGGACAGCCCCAGCATTTT. Translated: CASSAPGGFGQPQHF.

The chain is built from TRBV6-4 and TRBJ2-2; the D gene is possibly TRBD1 (5 bases). The CDR3 is 14 amino acids. The V end lost 0 bases, the J end lost 3 bases, and 5 bases lay between the germline ends. CDR1 and CDR2 (germline): MRHNA, SNTAGT. CDR3 sequence reads: CASSDSGDTGELFF. CDR3 bases: TGTGCCAGCAGTGACTCAGGGGACACCGGGGAGCTGTTTTTT.

V and J are TRBV19 and TRBJ1-5, with D unclear. This CDR3 comprises 14 residues. Germline loops: CDR1 LNHDA, CDR2 SQIVND (reference sequence). V dropped 3 bases and J dropped 3 bases, with 9 bases sitting between them. In DNA form, the CDR3 reads TGTGCCAGTAGTATCCGACTGATCAATCAGCCCCAGCATTTT. This codes for CASSIRLINQPQHF.

The CDR3 coding sequence is TGTGCCAGCTCTCCAGGGCAGGCTAATAGCAATCAGCCCCAGCATTTT. Its translation: CASSPGQANSNQPQHF. This chain connects TRBV18 to TRBJ1-5; perhaps TRBD1 as D (5 bases). The CDR3 length is 16 residues. V gave up 6 bases and J gave up 0 bases, with 15 bases separating them. Per germline, CDR1 KGHSH and CDR2 LQKENI.

V gene TRBV6-1 combines with J gene TRBJ1-2; 7 nucleotides agree with TRBD1. CDR1 is MNHNS and CDR2 is SASEGT in the germline V gene. The CDR3 extends over 15 amino acids. V was pared by 0 bases and J by 6 bases, with 7 bases of the junction left unmatched. The CDR3 loop is CASSEAWDSYDGYTF. Here the CDR3 DNA reads TGTGCCAGCAGTGAAGCGTGGGACAGCTATGATGGCTACACCTTC.

This chain uses TRBV23-1 with TRBJ2-7; tentative D call: TRBD2 (5 bases). TRBV23-1 is designated an ORF whose function remains uncertain. The CDR3 length is 13 residues. V lost 10 bases to trimming and J lost 0 bases, with 13 bases between them. The CDR3 DNA follows: TGCGCCATCCAGGAGCGGCGCTCCTACGAGCAGTACTTC. It specifies CAIQERRSYEQYF.

The chain is built from TRBV10-3 and TRBJ2-1; TRBD2 aligns across 10 bases. Germline CDR1 reads ENHRY; CDR2 reads SYGVKD. The CDR3 runs 14 residues. With V trimmed by 7 bases and J by 6 bases, 6 bases remained unmatched. CDR3 DNA sequence: TGTGCCATCACTCCTCTAGCGGGAGCCAATGAGCAGTTCTTC. This gives the protein CAITPLAGANEQFF.

The V gene is TRBV29-1, the J gene TRBJ2-7, with TRBD2 identical over 15 bases. V shed 8 bases and J 0 bases; nucleotides not matched to a gene: 11. Germline V CDR1 and CDR2: SQVTM, ANQGSEA. The CDR3 consists of 17 residues. The CDR3, as DNA: TGCAGCACCCTTGGGACTAGCGGGAGGCAGAGCTCCTACGAGCAGTACTTC. The encoded protein is CSTLGTSGRQSSYEQYF.

CDR3 sequence: CASSVYQLNTEAFF. In nucleotides, the CDR3 is TGTGCCAGTAGTGTTTATCAGTTGAACACTGAAGCTTTCTTT. The chain joins TRBV19 to TRBJ1-1, with D hard to call. V was trimmed by 5 bases and J by 0 bases, leaving 10 bases between them. The CDR3 extends over 14 amino acids. Germline assignment: CDR1 LNHDA and CDR2 SQIVND (reference sequence).

This rearrangement joins TRBV4-2 to TRBJ1-1; unclear D gene. This CDR3 region has 14 residues. V lost 1 base and J lost 2, with 8 bases in between. The V gene's germline CDR1 is LGHNA and CDR2 YNFKEQ. CDR3 nucleotide sequence: TGTGCCAGCAGCCAAGCTAGATTCAACACTGAAGCTTTCTTT. Protein product: CASSQARFNTEAFF.

The rearrangement joins TRBV4-1 to TRBJ1-3, with D unresolved. The germline gives CDR1 MGHRA, CDR2 YSYEKL. This CDR3 spans 14 amino acids. V lost 0 bases to trimming and J lost 7 bases, with 10 bases between them. The CDR3 reads CASSQESTRNTIYF. CDR3 DNA: TGCGCCAGCAGCCAAGAGAGTACGAGGAACACCATATATTTT.

The chain carries TRBV6-5 and TRBJ1-1; no definite D call. Germline CDR1 and CDR2: MNHEY and SVGAGI. The CDR3 consists of 11 residues. Trimming took 4 bases from V and 4 from J, leaving 4 bases between them. The CDR3 protein is CASSSGTEAFF. CDR3 DNA sequence: TGTGCCAGCAGTTCAGGCACTGAAGCTTTCTTT.

The chain is built from TRBV6-4 and TRBJ2-6; 9 nucleotides match TRBD1. Germline lookup yields CDR1 MRHNA and CDR2 SNTAGT. The V and J ends lost 2 bases and 3 bases, in that order; junction bases with no gene match: 8. The CDR3 is 18 amino acids. The CDR3 sequence is CASSDLRTGVGGANVLTF. CDR3 coding DNA: TGTGCCAGCAGTGACCTTCGGACAGGGGTTGGTGGGGCCAACGTCCTGACTTTC.

The CDR3 region is CASSFSGAQPQHF. Here the CDR3 DNA reads TGTGCCAGCAGTTTCTCAGGGGCTCAGCCCCAGCATTTT. The chain recombines TRBV12-3 or TRBV12-4 with TRBJ1-5, with a weak D call TRBD1 (6 bases). V gave up 3 bases and J gave up 6 bases, with 9 bases separating them. This CDR3 comprises 13 residues.

The genes are TRBV6-2 or TRBV6-3 and TRBJ2-1, with a possible D match to TRBD2 (6 bases). The CDR3 has 12 residues. V was clipped by 3 bases and J by 7 bases, with 7 bases between them. CDR1 and CDR2 (germline): MNHEY, SVGEGT. This CDR3 is CASSYRGNEQFF. The CDR3 DNA reads as TGTGCCAGCAGTTATCGGGGGAATGAGCAGTTCTTC.

V gene TRBV19 combines with J gene TRBJ2-1, with 9 nucleotides matching TRBD1. This CDR3 is built from 15 residues. Germline CDR1 is LNHDA and CDR2 is SQIVND (reference sequence). J was trimmed by 3 bases and V by 6 bases; bases with no gene match: 6. Here the CDR3 reads CASREWDRVYNEQFF. Here the CDR3 DNA reads TGTGCCAGTAGGGAGTGGGACAGGGTCTACAATGAGCAGTTCTTC.

This chain joins TRBV4-2 and TRBJ1-1; D might be TRBD1 (5 bases). V dropped 1 base and J dropped 5 bases, with 14 bases sitting between them. Germline V CDR1 and CDR2: LGHNA, YNFKEQ. The CDR3 spans 15 residues. The CDR3 region is CASSQVMGGGTEAFF. The CDR3 DNA follows: TGTGCCAGCAGCCAAGTGATGGGGGGAGGAACTGAAGCTTTCTTT.

The gene calls are TRBV5-6 and TRBJ1-2; a possible D gene is TRBD1 (5 bases). Germline values: CDR1 SGHDT, CDR2 YYEEEE. The CDR3 extends over 14 amino acids. V gave up 0 bases and J gave up 7 bases, with 13 bases separating them. The CDR3, as DNA: TGTGCCAGCAGCTTGGAGGGAGGGGAAGGTGGCTACACCTTC. Translation: CASSLEGGEGGYTF. Supplemented by reference TRBV5-6 and TRBJ1-2, the full variable domain reads DAGVTQSPTHLIKTRGQQVTLRCSPKSGHDTVSWYQQALGQGPQFIFQYYEEEERQRGNFPDRFSGHQFPNYSSELNVNALLLGDSALYLCASSLEGGEGGYTFGSGTRLTVV.

The V gene is TRBV19, the J gene TRBJ1-3; D is unclear. Germline V CDR1 and CDR2: LNHDA, SQIVND (reference sequence). This CDR3 is 15 amino acids long. V shed 7 bases and J shed 2 bases, with 15 bases lying between them. The CDR3 loop is CASTQTGQPGNTIYF. The CDR3, as DNA: TGTGCCAGTACTCAAACTGGGCAACCTGGAAACACCATATATTTT.

The V and J genes are TRBV5-1 and TRBJ1-6; D is unresolved. V shed 4 bases and J shed 2 bases, with 19 bases lying between them. From germline, CDR1 is SGHRS and CDR2 YFSETQ. This CDR3 comprises 18 residues. The CDR3: CASSLNPGERTYNSPLHF. In DNA form, the CDR3 reads TGCGCCAGCAGCCTTAATCCTGGGGAGAGGACCTATAATTCACCCCTCCACTTT.

The rearrangement joins TRBV10-3 to TRBJ1-3; possibly TRBD1 for D (5 bases). The V and J ends lost 11 bases and 0 bases respectively, with 11 bases between them. Per germline, CDR1 ENHRY and CDR2 SYGVKD. The CDR3 has 13 amino acids. Written as DNA, the CDR3 is TGTGCCTGCCGACAGTCCTCTGGAAACACCATATATTTT. It encodes CACRQSSGNTIYF.

The gene calls are TRBV28 and TRBJ1-4; D remains ambiguous. Looked up from germline, CDR1 is MDHEN and CDR2 is SYDVKM. The V gene lost 4 bases and the J gene lost 5 bases, with 11 bases spanning the gap. The length of the CDR3 is 14 residues. Here the CDR3 reads CASSSRDRNEKLFF. The CDR3, as DNA: TGTGCCAGCAGTTCCCGCGATCGAAATGAAAAACTGTTTTTT.

V and J are TRBV28 and TRBJ1-2; D uncertain. The germline gives CDR1 MDHEN, CDR2 SYDVKM. V was clipped by 5 bases and J by 6 bases, with 19 bases between them. There are 15 residues in the CDR3. Here the CDR3 DNA reads TGTGCCAGCAGTCCCCGCTTCTCTCGCCCAGATGGCTACACCTTC. Its protein product is CASSPRFSRPDGYTF.

J is TRBJ2-2 and V is TRBV5-1; TRBD2 matches at 12 bases. The CDR3 contains 16 residues. Germline-derived CDR1 and CDR2 are SGHRS and YFSETQ. V shed 7 bases and J 3 bases; nucleotides not matched to a gene: 7. The CDR3 reads CASSQTSGGHTGELFF. The CDR3 bases are TGCGCCAGCTCACAGACTAGCGGGGGACACACCGGGGAGCTGTTTTTT.

The J gene is TRBJ2-1, the V gene TRBV6-5; TRBD2 matches 14 bases. There are 13 residues in the CDR3. V lost 6 bases and J lost 16; bases outside the gene matches: 8. Germline loops: CDR1 MNHEY, CDR2 SVGAGI. The CDR3 DNA sequence: TGTGCCAGCAGCTACGGGACTAGCGGGAGCGGATTCTTC. Translating it yields CASSYGTSGSGFF.

V and J are TRBV3-1 (or the pseudogene TRBV3-2) and TRBJ1-2, with a possible D match to TRBD1 (6 bases). This CDR3 is built from 13 residues. The V end was cut by 3 bases, the J end by 8 bases, with 13 bases between. From germline, CDR1 is LGHDT and CDR2 YNNKEL (reference sequence). This chain's CDR3 is CASSQSGATGYTF. The CDR3, as DNA: TGTGCCAGCAGCCAGTCAGGGGCTACAGGCTACACCTTC.

The V call is TRBV28, the J call TRBJ1-3; possibly TRBD1 for D (5 bases). From germline, CDR1 is MDHEN and CDR2 SYDVKM. This CDR3 has 16 amino acids. The germline V and J ends were trimmed by 6 bases and 0 bases, with 15 bases remaining between them. CDR3 in DNA: TGTGCCAGCAGCCCGGGGGGGACCGACTCTGGAAACACCATATATTTT. It is translated as CASSPGGTDSGNTIYF.

The rearrangement uses TRBV30 and TRBJ1-1, with 10 bases lining up with TRBD1. The V and J ends lost 5 bases and 0 bases, in that order; junction bases with no gene match: 0. The germline V gene encodes CDR1 GTSNPN and CDR2 SVGIG (reference sequence). This CDR3 spans 13 amino acids. The CDR3 spells CAWGTGVNTEAFF. For the CDR3, the DNA is TGTGCCTGGGGGACAGGGGTGAACACTGAAGCTTTCTTT.